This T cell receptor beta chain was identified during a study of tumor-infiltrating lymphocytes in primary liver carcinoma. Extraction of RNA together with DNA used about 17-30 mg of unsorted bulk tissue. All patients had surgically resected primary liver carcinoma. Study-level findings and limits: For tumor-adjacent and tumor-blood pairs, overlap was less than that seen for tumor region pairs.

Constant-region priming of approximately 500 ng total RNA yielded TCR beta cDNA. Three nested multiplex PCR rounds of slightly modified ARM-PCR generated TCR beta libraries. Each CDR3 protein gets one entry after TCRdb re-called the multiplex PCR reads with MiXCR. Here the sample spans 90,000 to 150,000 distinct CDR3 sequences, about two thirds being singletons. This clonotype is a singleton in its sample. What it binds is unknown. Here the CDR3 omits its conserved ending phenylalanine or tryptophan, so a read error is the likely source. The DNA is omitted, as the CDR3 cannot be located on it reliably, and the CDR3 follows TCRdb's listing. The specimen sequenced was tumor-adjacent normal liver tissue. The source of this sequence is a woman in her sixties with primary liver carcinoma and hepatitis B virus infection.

CDR3 sequence: CASSLGQVAGGPNEQFS. The chain uses TRBV11-2 and TRBJ2-1; the table calls TRBD2, which could not be checked here. CDR1 and CDR2 (germline): SGHAT, FQNNGV. The CDR3 length equals 17 residues, ends included.